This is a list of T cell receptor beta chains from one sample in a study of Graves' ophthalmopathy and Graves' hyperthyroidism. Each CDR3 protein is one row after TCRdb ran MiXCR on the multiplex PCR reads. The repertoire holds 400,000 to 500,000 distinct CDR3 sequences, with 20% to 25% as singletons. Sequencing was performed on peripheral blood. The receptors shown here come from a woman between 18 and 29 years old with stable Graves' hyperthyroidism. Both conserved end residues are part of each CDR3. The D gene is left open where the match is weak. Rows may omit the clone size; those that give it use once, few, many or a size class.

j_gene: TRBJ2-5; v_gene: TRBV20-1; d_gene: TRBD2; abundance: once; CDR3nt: TGCAGTGCTATGACCCCGGGACTAGTAGGAGAGACCCAGTACTTC; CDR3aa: CSAMTPGLVGETQYF
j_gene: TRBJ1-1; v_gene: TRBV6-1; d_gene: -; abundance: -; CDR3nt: TGTGCCAGCAGCAATATGGGGGGGGTGGGCACTGAAGCTTTCTTT; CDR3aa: CASSNMGGVGTEAFF
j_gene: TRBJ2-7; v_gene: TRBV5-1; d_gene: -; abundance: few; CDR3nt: TGCGCCAGCAGCCCTACGGACAGCTTCTACGAGCAGTACTTC; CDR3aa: CASSPTDSFYEQYF
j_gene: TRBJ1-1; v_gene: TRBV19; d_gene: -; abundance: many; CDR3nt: TGTGCCAGTAGTCTGACTGGACGGCTGAACACTGAAGCTTTCTTT; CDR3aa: CASSLTGRLNTEAFF
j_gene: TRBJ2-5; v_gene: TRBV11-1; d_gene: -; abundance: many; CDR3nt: TGTGCCAGCAGCTTGGGCGAGGGGACCCAGTACTTC; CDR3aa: CASSLGEGTQYF
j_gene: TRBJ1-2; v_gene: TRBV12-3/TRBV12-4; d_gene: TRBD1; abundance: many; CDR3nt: TGTGCCAGCAGTTTCGGACAGGGGTTTAACTATGGCTACACCTTC; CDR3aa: CASSFGQGFNYGYTF
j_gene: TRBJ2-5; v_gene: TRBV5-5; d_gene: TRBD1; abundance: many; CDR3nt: TGTGCCAGCAGCTTGGCCAGGACAGGGGGTTGGGAGACCCAGTACTTC; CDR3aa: CASSLARTGGWETQYF
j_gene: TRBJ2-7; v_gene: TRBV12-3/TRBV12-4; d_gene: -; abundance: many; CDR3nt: TGTGCCAGCAGCTTATCGCACAGCTCCTACGAGCAGTACTTC; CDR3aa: CASSLSHSSYEQYF
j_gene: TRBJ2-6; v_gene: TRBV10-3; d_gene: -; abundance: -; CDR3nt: TGTGCCAGCAGCGAGTCTTCAGGGTCTGGGGCCAACGTCCTGACTTTC; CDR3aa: CASSESSGSGANVLTF
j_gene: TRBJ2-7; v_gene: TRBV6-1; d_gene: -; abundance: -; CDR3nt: TGTGCCAGCAAGGAGACCTACTACGAGCAGTACTTC; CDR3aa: CASKETYYEQYF
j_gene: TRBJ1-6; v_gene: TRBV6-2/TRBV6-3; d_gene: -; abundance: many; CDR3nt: TGTGCCAGCACCCAATCCAGGGCAGTCCTATCACCCCTCCACTTT; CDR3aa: CASTQSRAVLSPLHF
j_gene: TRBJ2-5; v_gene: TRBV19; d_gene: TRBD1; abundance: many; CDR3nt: TGTGCCAGTAGTCCGGACAGGGTGGGAGAGACCCAGTACTTC; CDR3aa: CASSPDRVGETQYF
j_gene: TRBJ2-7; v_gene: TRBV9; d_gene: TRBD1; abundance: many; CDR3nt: TGTGCCAGCAGCGTATGGGACAGGGAAGACGAGCAGTACTTC; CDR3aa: CASSVWDREDEQYF
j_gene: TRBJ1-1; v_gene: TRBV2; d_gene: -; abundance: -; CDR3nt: TGTGCCAGCAGTGATGTCGTCGCTTTCTTT; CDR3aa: CASSDVVAFF
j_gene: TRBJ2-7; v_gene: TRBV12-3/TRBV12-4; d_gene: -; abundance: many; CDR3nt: TGTGCCAGCAGTTTAGGGGTTCACGAGCAGTACTTC; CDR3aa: CASSLGVHEQYF
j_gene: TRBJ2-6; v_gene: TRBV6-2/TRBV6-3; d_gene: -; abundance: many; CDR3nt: TGTGCCAGCACTCGTAGGGGTGGGGCCAACGTCCTGACTTTC; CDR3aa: CASTRRGGANVLTF
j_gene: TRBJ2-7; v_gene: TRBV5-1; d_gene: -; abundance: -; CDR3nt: TGCGCCAGCAGCGGGGCCTGGGGCGAGCAGTACTTC; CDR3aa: CASSGAWGEQYF
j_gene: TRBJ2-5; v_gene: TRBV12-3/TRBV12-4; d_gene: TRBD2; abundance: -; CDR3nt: TGTGCCAGCAGTCCCACTAGCGACCAAGAGACCCAGTACTTC; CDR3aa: CASSPTSDQETQYF
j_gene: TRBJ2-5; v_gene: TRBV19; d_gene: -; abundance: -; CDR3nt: TGTGCCAGTAGTATCTGGGACCGAGAAGGGACCCAGTACTTC; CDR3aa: CASSIWDREGTQYF
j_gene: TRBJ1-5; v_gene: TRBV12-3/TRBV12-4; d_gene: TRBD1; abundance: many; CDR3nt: TGTGCCAGCAGTCACACAGGGGGAGTTAATCAGCCCCAGCATTTT; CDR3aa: CASSHTGGVNQPQHF
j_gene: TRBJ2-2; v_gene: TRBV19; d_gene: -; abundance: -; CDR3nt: TGTGCCAGTAGTATCCAGGGGTTCACCGGGGAGCTGTTTTTT; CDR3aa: CASSIQGFTGELFF
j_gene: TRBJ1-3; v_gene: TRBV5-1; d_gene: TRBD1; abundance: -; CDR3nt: TGCGCCAGCAGCTCTAATGGACAGGGCTCTGGAAACACCATATATTTT; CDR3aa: CASSSNGQGSGNTIYF
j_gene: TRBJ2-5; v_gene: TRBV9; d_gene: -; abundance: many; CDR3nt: TGTGCCAGCAGCGTAGGGTACAGGGAGAAAGAGACCCAGTACTTC; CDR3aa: CASSVGYREKETQYF
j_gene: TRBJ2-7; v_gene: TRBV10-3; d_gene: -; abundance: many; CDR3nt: TGTGCCATCAGTGAGTCTGGGGGGCGTCCATCCTACGAGCAGTACTTC; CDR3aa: CAISESGGRPSYEQYF
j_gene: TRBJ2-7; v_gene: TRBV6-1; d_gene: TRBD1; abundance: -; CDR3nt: TGTGCCAGCAGTGGGACAGGGGGCATATACGAGCAGTACTTC; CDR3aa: CASSGTGGIYEQYF
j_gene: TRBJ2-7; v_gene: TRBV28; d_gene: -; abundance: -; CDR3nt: TGTGCCAGCTCACGCCCCCGGGGCCGGAACTACGAGCAGTACTTC; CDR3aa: CASSRPRGRNYEQYF
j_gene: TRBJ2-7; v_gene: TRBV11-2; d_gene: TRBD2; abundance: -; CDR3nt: TGTGCCAGCAGCTCCCGGACTAGCGGGACGGAGAAGCAGTACTTC; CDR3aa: CASSSRTSGTEKQYF
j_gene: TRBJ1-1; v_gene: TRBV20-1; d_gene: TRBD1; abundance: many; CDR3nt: TGCAGTGCTAGCCCTCGGGACAGGGAGGGGAACACTGAAGCTTTCTTT; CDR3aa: CSASPRDREGNTEAFF
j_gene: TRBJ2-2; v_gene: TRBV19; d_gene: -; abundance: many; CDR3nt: TGTGCCAGTAGTATGGGGGCGAACACCGGGGAGCTGTTTTTT; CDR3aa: CASSMGANTGELFF
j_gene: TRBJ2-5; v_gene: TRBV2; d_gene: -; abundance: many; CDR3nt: TGTGCCAGCAGTGTACCTCCTTCGGAGACCCAGTACTTC; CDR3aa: CASSVPPSETQYF
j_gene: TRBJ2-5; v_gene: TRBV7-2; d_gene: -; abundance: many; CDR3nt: TGTGCCAGCAGCCCTAGGGCAGGGCGATACCAAGAGACCCAGTACTTC; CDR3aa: CASSPRAGRYQETQYF
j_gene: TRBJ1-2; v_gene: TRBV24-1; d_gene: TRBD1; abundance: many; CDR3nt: TGTGCCACCAGTCCACAGGGGATCGGTGGCTACACCTTC; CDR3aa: CATSPQGIGGYTF
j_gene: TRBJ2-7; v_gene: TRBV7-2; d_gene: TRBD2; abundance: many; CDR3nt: TGTGCCAGCCAAATTAGCGGGACCGGTTACGAGCAGTACTTC; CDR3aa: CASQISGTGYEQYF
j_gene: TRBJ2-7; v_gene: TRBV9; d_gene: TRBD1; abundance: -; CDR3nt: TGTGCCAGCAGCGCCCATGGGGGAGGAGACGACAGGGGGCGTGATCATGAGCAGTACTTC; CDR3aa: CASSAHGGGDDRGRDHEQYF
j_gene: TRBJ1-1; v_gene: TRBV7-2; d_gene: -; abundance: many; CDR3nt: TGTGCCAGCAGCCGGAAGGGGCAGGATGAAGCTTTCTTT; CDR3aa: CASSRKGQDEAFF
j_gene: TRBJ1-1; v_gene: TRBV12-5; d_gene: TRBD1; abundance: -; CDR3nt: TGTGCTAGTGGTTACGGGACAGGGTCGGGTCACACTGAAGCTTTCTTT; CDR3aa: CASGYGTGSGHTEAFF
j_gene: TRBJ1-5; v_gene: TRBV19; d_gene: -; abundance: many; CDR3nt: TGTGCCAGTAGAAAGTCCGTAGGAAGCAATCAGCCCCAGCATTTT; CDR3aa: CASRKSVGSNQPQHF
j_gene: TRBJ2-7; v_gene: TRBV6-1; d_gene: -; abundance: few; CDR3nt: TGTGCCAGCAGGCCCGGGACCGACGAGCAGTACTTC; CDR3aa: CASRPGTDEQYF
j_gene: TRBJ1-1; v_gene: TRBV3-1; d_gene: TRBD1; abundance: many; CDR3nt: TGTGCCAGCAGACAGGGGATAGCAGACACTGAAGCTTTCTTT; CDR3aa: CASRQGIADTEAFF